Shown below are 19 T cell receptor beta chains from a single sample sequenced in a study of cytomegalovirus exposure and HLA in healthy donors. The PCR was carried out with 60 Vbeta primers and 13 Jbeta primers. Repertoires were generated with immunoSEQ multiplex PCR, while TCRdb's copy carries only in-frame clones and drops some. In the table there are 130,000 to 150,000 clones, about 80% of which are singletons. Material for sequencing was PBMCs. These receptors were collected from a male donor in good health and CMV-seronegative.

The chain carries TRBV13 and TRBJ2-5, with TRBD2 matching 7 bases. V shed 5 bases, J shed 2 bases, and the junction held 8 bases outside the gene matches. Germline CDR1 reads PRHDT; CDR2 reads FYEKMQ (reference sequence). The CDR3 is made up of 15 amino acids. The CDR3 region has the DNA TGTGCCAGCAGCATACTCGGGGGGACTCAAGAGACCCAGTACTTC. It is translated as CASSILGGTQETQYF.

This clone was seen a few times. This chain joins TRBV6-5 and TRBJ1-2; tentatively, D is TRBD1 (6 bases). This CDR3 has 13 residues. Trimming took off 6 bases at V and 2 bases at J, with 10 bases between the two ends. Germline lookup yields CDR1 MNHEY and CDR2 SVGAGI. The CDR3 DNA sequence: TGTGCCAGCAGCAGACAGGAAAACTATGGCTACACCTTC. Its translation: CASSRQENYGYTF.

V gene TRBV5-4 combines with J gene TRBJ2-1; the match to TRBD2 covers 11 bases. V shed 5 bases, J shed 3 bases, and the junction held 4 bases outside the gene matches. Germline V gene data show CDR1 as SGHNT and CDR2 as YYREEE (reference sequence). The CDR3 runs 15 residues. Written as DNA, the CDR3 is TGTGCCAGCAGTTCACTAGCGGGGGACTACAATGAGCAGTTCTTC. Encoded protein: CASSSLAGDYNEQFF.

The V and J genes are TRBV27 and TRBJ2-6; D is ambiguous. The CDR3 is made up of 17 amino acids. Per germline, CDR1 MNHEY and CDR2 SMNVEV (reference sequence). Trimming took off 2 bases at V and 0 bases at J, with 11 bases between the two ends. The CDR3 reads CASSLGPIRSGANVLTF. DNA of the CDR3: TGTGCCAGCAGTTTAGGGCCGATCCGCTCTGGGGCCAACGTCCTGACTTTC.

The chain combines TRBV27 with TRBJ1-5, with D possibly TRBD1 on 5 matching bases. V was shortened by 2 bases and J by 0 bases, with 8 bases between the two germline ends. Germline V lookup: CDR1 MNHEY, CDR2 SMNVEV (reference sequence). CDR3 length equals 15 residues. The DNA of the CDR3 is TGTGCCAGCAGTTTAAGGGGCCATAGCAATCAGCCCCAGCATTTT. Its protein is CASSLRGHSNQPQHF.

The chain uses TRBV28 and TRBJ1-2, with 9 bases lining up with TRBD1. CDR3 length: 16 amino acids. Germline CDR1 MDHEN, CDR2 SYDVKM. V lost 7 bases and J lost 4; bases outside the gene matches: 13. CDR3 bases: TGTGCCAGCACCACTACCCGGGGACAGGGAATCTATGGCTACACCTTC. Translation: CASTTTRGQGIYGYTF.

This chain uses TRBV5-6 with TRBJ1-2; D is undetermined. Germline-derived CDR1 and CDR2 are SGHDT and YYEEEE. The V and J ends lost 0 bases and 1 base respectively, with 10 bases between them. This CDR3 has 15 amino acids. CDR3 sequence: CASSLAPGNNYGYTF. CDR3 DNA sequence: TGTGCCAGCAGCTTGGCGCCGGGGAATAACTATGGCTACACCTTC.

This chain connects TRBV5-4 to TRBJ1-1, with TRBD1 matching 7 bases. V lost 5 bases and J lost 2; bases outside the gene matches: 6. The germline V gene has CDR1 SGHNT and CDR2 YYREEE (reference sequence). The CDR3 spans 14 residues. CDR3 protein: CASRSDRSNTEAFF. The DNA for the CDR3 is TGTGCCAGCAGGTCGGACAGGTCCAACACTGAAGCTTTCTTT.

Points on this clone: The germline gene is not matched at one end of the junction; a read error may be the cause. The chain uses TRBV5-5 and TRBJ1-4, with TRBD1 matching over 8 bases. The CDR3 length is 16 residues. The germline V gene encodes CDR1 SGHKS and CDR2 YYEKEE (reference sequence). The CDR3 spells CASGLWGRTGSEKLFF. In nucleotides, the CDR3 is TGTGCCAGCGGCTTGTGGGGGCGGACAGGGTCTGAAAAACTGTTTTTT.

The chain recombines TRBV6-5 with TRBJ1-2; no firm D call. V lost 8 bases to trimming and J lost 4 bases, with 14 bases between them. CDR3 length equals 13 residues. CDR1 MNHEY and CDR2 SVGAGI come from the germline V gene. CDR3 DNA: TGTGCCAGCGCTTTGGCACCTCCCTATGGCTACACCTTC. Translating gives CASALAPPYGYTF.

The CDR3 DNA follows: TGTGCCAGCAGCTACAGGGGGAACTATGGCTACACCTTC. Translation gives CASSYRGNYGYTF. This chain joins TRBV7-9 and TRBJ1-2, with TRBD1 matching 8 bases. The trim removed 4 bases at V and 2 bases at J, leaving 0 bases unmatched. The germline gives CDR1 SEHNR, CDR2 FQNEAQ (reference sequence). This CDR3 has 13 amino acids. Supplemented by reference TRBV7-9 and TRBJ1-2, the full variable domain reads DTGVSQNPRHKITKRGQNVTFRCDPISEHNRLYWYRQTLGQGPEFLTYFQNEAQLEKSRLLSDRFSAERPKGSFSTLEIQRTEQGDSAMYLCASSYRGNYGYTFGSGTRLTVV.

The rearrangement links TRBV27 to TRBJ1-1; D is perhaps TRBD1 (6 bases). Germline V lookup: CDR1 MNHEY, CDR2 SMNVEV (reference sequence). The V gene lost 8 bases and the J gene lost 2 bases, with 18 bases spanning the gap. This CDR3 spans 15 amino acids. The CDR3 bases are TGTGCCAGCCAACCGACAGGAACGATAAACACTGAAGCTTTCTTT. This gives the protein CASQPTGTINTEAFF.

The rearrangement links TRBV6-1 to TRBJ1-2; D unclear. There are 14 residues in the CDR3. The V gene's germline CDR1 is MNHNS and CDR2 SASEGT. V lost 5 bases and J 6 bases, leaving 16 bases between the germline ends. The CDR3 DNA follows: TGTGCCAGCAGTACTAGACAAAGGGAAGATGGCTACACCTTC. It is translated as CASSTRQREDGYTF.

Notes on this clone: At one end the junction does not follow the germline gene, possibly because of a read error. V and J are TRBV28 and TRBJ2-6; weak D call: TRBD1 (6 bases). Germline-derived CDR1 and CDR2 are MDHEN and SYDVKM. The CDR3 consists of 14 residues. The CDR3 nucleotides read TGTGCCAGCGGAACAGGGTCAGGGGCCAACGGCCTGACTTTC. Residues: CASGTGSGANGLTF.

V usage is TRBV7-9 and J usage is TRBJ1-4; 7 nucleotides agree with TRBD1. The germline gives CDR1 SEHNR, CDR2 FQNEAQ (reference sequence). The J segment lost 8 bases and the V segment lost 5 bases, leaving 11 bases of the junction unmatched. This CDR3 has 15 amino acids. Written as DNA, the CDR3 is TGTGCCAGCAGCGCCCGCCGGGACAGTATAGAAAAACTGTTTTTT. It specifies CASSARRDSIEKLFF.

The V gene is TRBV4-3, the J gene TRBJ1-3; the D gene is possibly TRBD1 (5 bases). The length of the CDR3 is 17 residues. V shed 0 bases and J shed 2 bases, with 14 bases lying between them. Germline values: CDR1 LGHNA, CDR2 YSLEER. The CDR3 DNA reads TGCGCCAGCAGCCAAGAAAGGGGCGTAGGCCCTGGAAACACCATATATTTT. Residues: CASSQERGVGPGNTIYF.

The chain combines TRBV6-5 with TRBJ1-2; 7 bases are a match to TRBD1. The germline V gene has CDR1 MNHEY and CDR2 SVGAGI. V lost 0 bases to trimming and J lost 12 bases; unmatched junction nucleotides: 4. CDR3 length equals 12 residues. CDR3 residues: CASSYSGQVHTF. CDR3 in DNA: TGTGCCAGCAGTTACTCCGGACAGGTCCACACCTTC.

The chain recombines TRBV9 with TRBJ2-1; D is perhaps TRBD1 (6 bases). The V and J ends lost 4 bases and 3 bases respectively, with 14 bases between them. Germline CDR1 is SGDLS and CDR2 is YYNGEE. The CDR3 totals 15 residues. The CDR3 region has the DNA TGTGCCAGCAGCCGAGATGGGGGCGTCTACAATGAGCAGTTCTTC. It encodes CASSRDGGVYNEQFF.

The genes are TRBV28 and TRBJ1-2; tentatively, D is TRBD1 (6 bases). The germline gives CDR1 MDHEN, CDR2 SYDVKM. The CDR3 sequence is 14 residues long. Deletions cut 5 bases from V and 8 bases from J, with 18 bases between. The CDR3 loop reads CASSPPRTDGGYTF. The CDR3 region has the DNA TGTGCCAGCAGTCCTCCGCGGACAGATGGGGGCTACACCTTC.